Given below is one TCR beta chain in context. The antigen this receptor binds is unknown. No qualities accompany the bases; no much larger clone lies one base away. The sample comes from a study of T cell changes during pregnancy in multiple sclerosis (dated by TCRdb to between 2018 and 2020). General notes on the study: In women with multiple sclerosis, the researchers looked at how the T cell repertoire shifted as pregnancy progressed.

Library prep was done by the immunoSEQ multiplex PCR assay. TCRdb's version of the immuneACCESS table is confined to in-frame rearrangements and falls short of the full clone set. An unresolved V gene accounts for under half of the shortfall where checked; the remainder is of unknown origin. Here the sample has fewer than 150,000 clones; 96% occur a single time. Over 0.35% of the sample lies in the top ten. CDR1 and CDR2 are drawn from the germline V gene (reference sequence): MNHEY, SMNVEV. The CDR3, cysteine through phenylalanine, is 15 amino acids long. CDR3 DNA is the only sequence kept; it has 45 bases, read in frame from the first base. Trimming takes 4 bases from V and 5 bases from J, and the germline ends sit 18 bases apart.

The rearranged chain carries TRBV27 and TRBJ2-7, with a weak D call of TRBD1 (6 bases match). This specimen consisted of peripheral blood, obtained after pregnancy. The clonotype comes from a female donor with multiple sclerosis, enrolled in a pregnancy study. CDR3 loop: CASSSGQGALNEQYF. The DNA sequence is TGTGCCAGCAGTTCGGGACAAGGGGCGCTCAACGAGCAGTACTTC.